The 19 T cell receptor beta chains in this list originate from one sample, sequenced in a study of blood T cell repertoires in COVID-19. Some clones are missing from TCRdb's copy, which holds only in-frame ones; the method was immunoSEQ multiplex PCR. Of about 300,000 clones listed, approximately 81% were seen once; the top ten hold about 2.5%. The sample consisted of PBMCs or T cells enriched from blood (not recorded which). All receptors come from a woman aged 45-65 years who had recovered from COVID-19.

This clone appeared a few times. V is TRBV11-2 and J is TRBJ1-2, with D possibly matching TRBD1 (5 bases). Germline lookup yields CDR1 SGHAT and CDR2 FQNNGV. The CDR3 contains 14 residues. V was shortened by 0 bases and J by 6 bases, with 11 bases between the two germline ends. CDR3 DNA sequence: TGTGCCAGCAGCTTAGATCAGGGCGCTAATGGCTACACCTTC. Translating it yields CASSLDQGANGYTF. The variable domain in full, completed from reference TRBV11-2 and TRBJ1-2, reads EAGVAQSPRYKIIEKRQSVAFWCNPISGHATLYWYQQILGQGPKLLIQFQNNGVVDDSQLPKDRFSAERLKGVDSTLKIQPAKLEDSAVYLCASSLDQGANGYTFGSGTRLTVV.

This clone has just one count. This rearrangement joins TRBV5-6 to TRBJ1-6; 8 positions agree with TRBD1. With 2 bases clipped from V and 10 bases from J, the junction kept 2 bases outside the gene matches. The CDR3 spans 13 residues. Germline V gene lookup returns CDR1 SGHDT and CDR2 YYEEEE. The CDR3 region is CASSFDRGSPLHF. CDR3 bases: TGTGCCAGCAGCTTCGACAGGGGCTCACCCCTCCACTTT.

The V call is TRBV15, the J call TRBJ2-7, with TRBD2 as a possible D gene (7 bases). The CDR3 is made up of 18 amino acids. Trimming pared 1 base from V and 2 bases from J, leaving 21 bases between. CDR1 is LNHNV and CDR2 is YYDKDF in the germline V gene (reference sequence). CDR3 nucleotide sequence: TGTGCCACCAGCAGAGGGCCCTTGGGGCGGGGGCGCGCCTACGAGCAGTACTTC. Protein: CATSRGPLGRGRAYEQYF.

The rearrangement uses TRBV16 and TRBJ1-1, with 10 bases identical to TRBD1. The CDR3 spans 18 residues. Germline trimming cut 4 bases from V and 6 bases from J; bases unmatched to any gene: 17. Germline assignment: CDR1 KGHSY and CDR2 FQNENV. CDR3 in DNA: TGTGCCAGCAGCCGACTCCCGGGACAGGGGACGTCCAGCTCTGAAGCTTTCTTT. This codes for CASSRLPGQGTSSSEAFF.

This clone has a handful of counts. The V and J genes are TRBV4-2 and TRBJ1-2, with 11 nucleotides matching TRBD1. Losses at the gene ends were 2 bases for V and 1 base for J; bases not matched to a gene: 6. Germline V CDR1 and CDR2: LGHNA, YNFKEQ. This CDR3 contains 17 residues. The CDR3 spells CASSQPGTGGDNYGYTF. The DNA for the CDR3 is TGTGCCAGCAGCCAACCCGGGACAGGGGGGGATAACTATGGCTACACCTTC.

The chain couples TRBV5-6 to TRBJ1-6; 7 positions agree with TRBD1. Germline V gene data show CDR1 as SGHDT and CDR2 as YYEEEE. With V trimmed by 6 bases and J by 4 bases, 4 bases remained unmatched. This CDR3 comprises 14 residues. The CDR3 protein is CASKTGRYNSPLHF. In nucleotides, the CDR3 is TGTGCCAGCAAGACAGGGAGGTATAATTCACCCCTCCACTTT.

This chain uses TRBV5-1 with TRBJ2-7; D gene uncertain. V lost 0 bases, J lost 3 bases, and 13 bases lay in between. Germline CDR1 is SGHRS and CDR2 is YFSETQ. The CDR3 is 15 residues long. This CDR3 reads CASSLALGVGYEQYF. CDR3 DNA sequence: TGCGCCAGCAGCTTGGCCCTGGGCGTTGGCTACGAGCAGTACTTC. The entire variable domain, with the rest obtained from reference TRBV5-1 and TRBJ2-7, is as follows: KAGVTQTPRYLIKTRGQQVTLSCSPISGHRSVSWYQQTPGQGLQFLFEYFSETQRNKGNFPGRFSGRQFSNSRSEMNVSTLELGDSALYLCASSLALGVGYEQYFGPGTRLTVT.

As DNA, the CDR3 is TGTGCCAGCAGTCAGTCTAGCGGGAGTCAACATACGCAGTATTTT. It codes for CASSQSSGSQHTQYF. This sequence joins TRBV7-9 and TRBJ2-3, with 10 bases matching TRBD2. This CDR3 has 15 residues. V shed 6 bases and J 7 bases; nucleotides not matched to a gene: 10. Germline CDR1 reads SEHNR; CDR2 reads FQNEAQ (reference sequence).

The gene calls are TRBV4-1 and TRBJ2-7, with D maybe TRBD1 (6 bases). Germline CDR1 MGHRA, CDR2 YSYEKL. The CDR3 runs 14 residues. Trimming pared 3 bases from V and 0 bases from J, leaving 9 bases between. The CDR3 region has the DNA TGCGCCAGCAGCCACCGACAGGACTCCTACGAGCAGTACTTC. It yields the protein CASSHRQDSYEQYF.

There are a few counts of this clone. The V gene is TRBV5-1, the J gene TRBJ1-2; 9 bases align to TRBD1. The CDR3 length is 15 residues. Germline trimming cut 0 bases from V and 8 bases from J; bases unmatched to any gene: 8. Germline V CDR1 and CDR2: SGHRS, YFSETQ. The CDR3 loop is CASSLEFAGQGGYTF. The CDR3, as DNA: TGCGCCAGCAGCTTGGAATTTGCGGGACAGGGAGGCTACACCTTC.

CDR3 sequence: CASSLFRDFLTDTQYF. CDR3 bases: TGTGCCAGCTCACTGTTCCGGGACTTTCTCACAGATACGCAGTATTTT. V is TRBV18 and J is TRBJ2-3, with D possibly TRBD2 on 6 matching bases. V was clipped by 4 bases and J by 2 bases, with 16 bases between them. The germline V gene encodes CDR1 KGHSH and CDR2 LQKENI. The CDR3 extends over 16 amino acids. Filled out from reference TRBV18 and TRBJ2-3, the complete variable domain reads NAGVMQNPRHLVRRRGQEARLRCSPMKGHSHVYWYRQLPEEGLKFMVYLQKENIIDESGMPKERFSAEFPKEGPSILRIQQVVRGDSAAYFCASSLFRDFLTDTQYFGPGTRLTVL.

The V and J genes are TRBV11-2 and TRBJ2-7; D is undetermined. The CDR3 contains 14 residues. Germline V gene lookup returns CDR1 SGHAT and CDR2 FQNNGV. V lost 5 bases to trimming and J lost 7 bases, with 18 bases between them. The CDR3 here is CASSPAGDAWEQYF. Written as DNA, the CDR3 is TGTGCCAGCAGCCCTGCCGGTGATGCTTGGGAGCAGTACTTC.

This rearrangement joins TRBV6-5 to TRBJ2-7; TRBD1 agrees at 9 bases. CDR1 MNHEY and CDR2 SVGAGI come from the germline V gene. The V segment lost 8 bases and the J segment 4 bases; nucleotides outside the gene matches: 6. This CDR3 spans 13 amino acids. Written as DNA, the CDR3 is TGTGCCAGCTCCCGGGACAGGGAGTACGAGCAGTACTTC. This encodes CASSRDREYEQYF.

CDR3 bases: TGCAGCGTCCGTGACAGGGGGGCGCAGCCCCAGCATTTT. Its protein product is CSVRDRGAQPQHF. This chain links TRBV29-1 with TRBJ1-5; 9 bases are a match to TRBD1. Germline lookup yields CDR1 SQVTM and CDR2 ANQGSEA. The CDR3 is made up of 13 amino acids. V lost 6 bases and J lost 7; bases outside the gene matches: 7.

A single count supports this clone. This chain joins TRBV29-1 and TRBJ1-2, with 11 nucleotides matching TRBD1. CDR1 is SQVTM, CDR2 ANQGSEA, per germline. With V trimmed by 4 bases and J by 4 bases, 5 bases remained unmatched. The CDR3 is made up of 14 amino acids. CDR3 amino acids: CSVGGTGGSYGYTF. The CDR3 DNA reads TGCAGCGTTGGAGGGACAGGGGGAAGCTATGGCTACACCTTC.

The chain carries TRBV5-1 and TRBJ2-7; 9 bases are a match to TRBD2. The V gene end was trimmed by 0 bases and the J gene end by 3 bases; junction bases not matched to a gene: 16. The CDR3 extends over 19 amino acids. The germline V gene encodes CDR1 SGHRS and CDR2 YFSETQ. The CDR3 sequence is CASSLDDPGLAGRGYEQYF. The CDR3 nucleotides read TGCGCCAGCAGCTTGGACGATCCGGGACTAGCCGGCCGAGGCTACGAGCAGTACTTC. Looking up the rest from reference TRBV5-1 and TRBJ2-7 gives the full variable domain: KAGVTQTPRYLIKTRGQQVTLSCSPISGHRSVSWYQQTPGQGLQFLFEYFSETQRNKGNFPGRFSGRQFSNSRSEMNVSTLELGDSALYLCASSLDDPGLAGRGYEQYFGPGTRLTVT.

This chain links TRBV19 with TRBJ2-1, with 8 bases fitting TRBD1. This CDR3 has 15 amino acids. Germline trimming cut 7 bases from V and 9 bases from J; bases unmatched to any gene: 14. Germline V gene sequence: CDR1 LNHDA, CDR2 SQIVND (reference sequence). CDR3 region: CASKQGAGFSGEQFF. The CDR3 nucleotides are TGTGCCAGTAAGCAGGGGGCTGGGTTTTCGGGTGAGCAGTTCTTC.

The chain combines TRBV9 with TRBJ1-2; the D gene is possibly TRBD1 (5 bases). There are 15 residues in the CDR3. Trimming took 2 bases from V and 4 from J, leaving 15 bases between them. Looked up from germline, CDR1 is SGDLS and CDR2 is YYNGEE. CDR3 sequence reads: CASSVEQVTIYGYTF. The CDR3 bases are TGTGCCAGCAGCGTTGAACAGGTGACGATCTATGGCTACACCTTC.

The chain carries TRBV19 and TRBJ1-2, with D possibly TRBD1 on 5 matching bases. Trimming stripped 3 bases from V and 7 bases from J, with 15 bases between. Germline assignment: CDR1 LNHDA and CDR2 SQIVND (reference sequence). The CDR3 is 14 amino acids. CDR3 sequence: CASSIGPRGSGYTF. The CDR3 DNA sequence: TGTGCCAGTAGTATTGGCCCGCGGGGCAGTGGCTACACCTTC.